This T cell receptor beta chain was identified during a study of cytomegalovirus exposure and HLA in healthy donors. The study ran its PCR with 60 Vbeta and 13 Jbeta primers. Data came from immunoSEQ multiplex PCR; TCRdb stores just in-frame clones and leaves some out. Of roughly 56,000 clones listed, around 87% were seen once; the top ten hold approximately 1.5%. Germline-derived CDR1 and CDR2 are MDHEN and SYDVKM. The CDR3 is 15 residues long. V shed 3 bases, J shed 3 bases, and the junction held 8 bases outside the gene matches. This clonotype originated in a man aged 18 to 30 in good health and CMV-seronegative. The sequencing input was PBMCs. The chain links TRBV28 to TRBJ2-7; 7 bases are a match to TRBD1. Here the CDR3 reads CASSFQGVTLYEQYF. CDR3 bases: TGTGCCAGCAGTTTTCAGGGGGTAACCCTCTACGAGCAGTACTTC.